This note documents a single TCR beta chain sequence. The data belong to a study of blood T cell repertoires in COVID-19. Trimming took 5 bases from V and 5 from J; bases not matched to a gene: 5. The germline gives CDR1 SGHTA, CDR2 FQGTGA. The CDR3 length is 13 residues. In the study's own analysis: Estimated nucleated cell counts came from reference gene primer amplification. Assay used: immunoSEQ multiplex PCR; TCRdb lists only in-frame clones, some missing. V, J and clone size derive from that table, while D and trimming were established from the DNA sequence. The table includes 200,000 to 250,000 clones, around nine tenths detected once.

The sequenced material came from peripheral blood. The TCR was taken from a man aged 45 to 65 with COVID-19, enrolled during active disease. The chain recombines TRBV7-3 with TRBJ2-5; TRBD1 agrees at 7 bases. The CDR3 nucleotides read TGTGCCAGCAGCCAGACAGGGTTGGAGACCCAGTACTTC. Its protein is CASSQTGLETQYF. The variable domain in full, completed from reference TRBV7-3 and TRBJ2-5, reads GAGVSQTPSNKVTEKGKYVELRCDPISGHTALYWYRQSLGQGPEFLIYFQGTGAADDSGLPNDRFFAVRPEGSVSTLKIQRTERGDSAVYLCASSQTGLETQYFGPGTRLLVL.